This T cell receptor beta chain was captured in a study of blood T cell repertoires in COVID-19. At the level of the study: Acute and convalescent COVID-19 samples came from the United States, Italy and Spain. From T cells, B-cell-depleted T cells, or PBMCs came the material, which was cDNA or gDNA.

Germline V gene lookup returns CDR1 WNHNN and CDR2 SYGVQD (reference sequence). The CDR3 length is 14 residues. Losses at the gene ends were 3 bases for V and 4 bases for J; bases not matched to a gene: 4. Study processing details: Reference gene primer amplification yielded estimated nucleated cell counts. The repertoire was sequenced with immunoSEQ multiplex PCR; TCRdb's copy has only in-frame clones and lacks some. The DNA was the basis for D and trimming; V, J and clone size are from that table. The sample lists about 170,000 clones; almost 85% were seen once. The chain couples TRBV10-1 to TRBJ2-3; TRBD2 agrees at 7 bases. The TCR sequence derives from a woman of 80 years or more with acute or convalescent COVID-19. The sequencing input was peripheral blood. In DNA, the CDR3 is TGCGCCAGCAGTGACCCTAGCGGCTCAGATACGCAGTATTTT. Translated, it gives CASSDPSGSDTQYF.